This is a list of T cell receptor beta chains from one sample in a study of cytomegalovirus exposure and HLA in healthy donors. Clones were read by immunoSEQ multiplex PCR, and TCRdb kept only the in-frame ones, dropping some. The sample lists about 72,000 clones, roughly 86% occurring once. Sequencing was done on a sample of PBMCs. These receptors came from a man aged 18 to 35 in good health and CMV-seronegative. The CDR3 runs from the conserved cysteine through the conserved F or W. A D gene is named only where the DNA matches it firmly. Some rows mark clone size as missing; the rest say once, few, many or name a class of expanded clone.

>-|-|TRBV5-6|TRBJ2-1
TGTGCCAGCAGCCAAGGGGATGAGCAGTTCTTC
CASSQGDEQFF
>once|-|TRBV4-1|TRBJ1-2
TGCGCCAGCAGCCAAGCTCTAGAGGGCAGCACCAGTATTTATGGCTACACCTTC
CASSQALEGSTSIYGYTF
>-|-|TRBV5-3|TRBJ2-1
TGTGCCAGAAGCTTGACGGGTGGAGGCAGCTATAGGAATGAGCAGTTCTTC
CARSLTGGGSYRNEQFF
>-|TRBD2|TRBV29-1|TRBJ2-1
TGCAGCGGTGGACTAGCCGACAATGAGCAGTTCTTC
CSGGLADNEQFF
>-|-|TRBV6-7|TRBJ1-3
TGTGCCAGCAGGGGGGACTGTCCCCGCGACACCATATATTTT
CASRGDCPRDTIYF
>-|TRBD2|TRBV14|TRBJ2-3
TGTGCCATCAGCTTCCGGACTAGCGGGGAGCCCTGGGCAGATACGCAGTATTTT
CAISFRTSGEPWADTQYF
>-|TRBD1|TRBV27|TRBJ1-6
TGTGCCAGCAGTTTGACAGGGGGGAATTCACCCCTCCACTTT
CASSLTGGNSPLHF
>-|-|TRBV29-1|TRBJ1-5
TGCAGCGTGGAAGTGGAGGGACCAGGGCCCCAGCATTTT
CSVEVEGPGPQHF
>few|TRBD2|TRBV7-6|TRBJ2-1
TGTGCCAGCAGCTTAGCGGGACTAGCGGGAGGGCCGGGCAATGAGCAGTTCTTC
CASSLAGLAGGPGNEQFF
>-|-|TRBV27|TRBJ1-4
TGTGCCAGCAGTTTAAGGGCAGCGGTGAATGAAAAACTGTTTTTT
CASSLRAAVNEKLFF
>-|TRBD1|TRBV28|TRBJ1-4
TGTGCCAGCAGTCACCGACAGGGGGAGGAAAAACTGTTTTTT
CASSHRQGEEKLFF
>-|TRBD1|TRBV27|TRBJ2-7
TGTGCCAGCAGTTTTAATGGACAGGGTTCCTACGAGCAGTACTTC
CASSFNGQGSYEQYF
>-|TRBD1|TRBV29-1|TRBJ1-3
TGCAGCGTTCTACGACGGGGTGAGGGGGCTTTGAGAAACACCATATATTTT
CSVLRRGEGALRNTIYF
>-|TRBD1|TRBV6-5|TRBJ1-1
TGTGCCAGCAGTTACGGGACAGTTAACACTGAAGCTTTCTTT
CASSYGTVNTEAFF
>-|TRBD1|TRBV29-1|TRBJ1-2
TGCAGCGTGATACCAGGGGGCAGCTATGGCTACACCTTC
CSVIPGGSYGYTF
>-|-|TRBV4-1|TRBJ2-7
TGCGCCAGCAGCCCAGGGGAGAGACGGTACGGGTCCTACGAGCAGTACTTC
CASSPGERRYGSYEQYF
>-|-|TRBV30|TRBJ2-5
TGTGCCTGGAGTTCTTTCCGGAAGAGGGCGAAAGAGACCCAGTACTTC
CAWSSFRKRAKETQYF
>-|TRBD1|TRBV4-1|TRBJ1-2
TGCGCCAGCAGCCCATACCGGACAGGGACCGCTAACTATGGCTACACCTTC
CASSPYRTGTANYGYTF
>-|TRBD1|TRBV30|TRBJ1-2
TGTGCCTGGAACGGACAGGGAGGCTATGGCTACACCTTC
CAWNGQGGYGYTF
>-|-|TRBV2|TRBJ1-6
TGTGCCAGCAGTTTCGGAGAAGGTTATAATTCACCCCTCCACTTT
CASSFGEGYNSPLHF
>-|TRBD1|TRBV19|TRBJ2-7
TGTGCCAGTAGTCTCGGACAGGGACAGACCTACGAGCAGTACTTC
CASSLGQGQTYEQYF
>-|-|TRBV7-2|TRBJ1-1
TGTGCCAGCAGCCAACGGGGGGGGCGGTTCACTGAAGCTTTCTTT
CASSQRGGRFTEAFF
>-|TRBD1|TRBV28|TRBJ1-3
TGTGCCAGCAGTTCTCCCGGGACAGCTGGAAACACCATATATTTT
CASSSPGTAGNTIYF
>-|TRBD2|TRBV7-6|TRBJ2-3
TGTGCCAGCAGCTTATTTCGGGAGGCGAGCACAGATACGCAGTATTTT
CASSLFREASTDTQYF
>-|-|TRBV7-9|TRBJ1-2
TGTGCCAGCAGCTTAGACCAGGGCCTATTATATGGCTACACCTTC
CASSLDQGLLYGYTF
>-|-|TRBV28|TRBJ2-5
TGTGCCAGCAGTTTTTTTGTCGGGGGAGACTTACAGCAAGAGACCCAGTACTTC
CASSFFVGGDLQQETQYF
>-|-|TRBV5-1|TRBJ1-6
TGCGCCAGCAGTCCGGGCGCAGGGCGGAATAATTCACCCCTCCACTTT
CASSPGAGRNNSPLHF
>-|-|TRBV28|TRBJ1-1
TGTGCCAGCAGGCCTCCCGGGACTGAAGCTTTCTTT
CASRPPGTEAFF
>-|TRBD2|TRBV7-2|TRBJ2-7
TGTGCCAGCAGCTTAGTAGGACTAGCGGCCCGGAGCGAGCAGTACTTC
CASSLVGLAARSEQYF
>-|-|TRBV28|TRBJ2-7
TGTGCCAGCACAGGGAATACCTACGAGCAGTACTTC
CASTGNTYEQYF
>-|-|TRBV7-6|TRBJ1-2
TGTGCCAGCAGCCCCCTTCAGAGGGAATTTAGCGGCTACACCTTC
CASSPLQREFSGYTF
>-|-|TRBV2|TRBJ2-3
TGTGCCAGCAGTGGCGGTTCTGACACAGATACGCAGTATTTT
CASSGGSDTDTQYF
>-|TRBD2|TRBV11-3|TRBJ2-3
TGTGCCAGCAGCTCCGGGATGCAAAGCGGGAGGGGACGCGGAGATACGCAGTATTTT
CASSSGMQSGRGRGDTQYF
>-|TRBD2|TRBV5-1|TRBJ2-1
TGCGCCAGCAGCTTGGTGGCTAGCGGGAGGGACAATGAGCAGTTCTTC
CASSLVASGRDNEQFF
>-|-|TRBV9|TRBJ2-2
TGTGCCAGCAGCGTAGTGGAGCGCACCGGGGAGCTGTTTTTT
CASSVVERTGELFF
>-|TRBD1|TRBV9|TRBJ2-7
TGTGCCAGCAGCGTAGGTGGACAGGGGGCCTCCTACGAGCAGTACTTC
CASSVGGQGASYEQYF
>-|-|TRBV5-4|TRBJ2-7
TGTGCCAGCAGCTCCGCAGGACTTGCTCGCGAGCAGTACTTC
CASSSAGLAREQYF
>-|-|TRBV15|TRBJ1-1
TGTGCCACCAGCAGAGACAGGGCGGGAACTGAAGCTTTCTTT
CATSRDRAGTEAFF
>-|TRBD2|TRBV10-3|TRBJ2-3
TGTGCCTCGACCTCGTTAGCGGGGGGAGATACGCAGTATTTT
CASTSLAGGDTQYF
>-|TRBD2|TRBV5-4|TRBJ2-3
TGTGCCAGCAGCTTGGATAGAGCGGGAGGGTCCACAGATACGCAGTATTTT
CASSLDRAGGSTDTQYF
>-|-|TRBV30|TRBJ2-3
TGTGCCTGGAGTGTACAGGCAGATACGCAGTATTTT
CAWSVQADTQYF
>-|TRBD1|TRBV6-4|TRBJ2-3
TGTGCCAGCAGTACCGGGACAGGGGGCACAGATACGCAGTATTTT
CASSTGTGGTDTQYF
>-|TRBD1|TRBV5-6|TRBJ2-1
TGTGCCAGCAGCAAATTCAGGGGGCCCTACAATGAGCAGTTCTTC
CASSKFRGPYNEQFF
>-|-|TRBV18|TRBJ2-1
TGTGCCAGCTCACACGACATCCTCAATGAGCAGTTCTTC
CASSHDILNEQFF
>-|TRBD2|TRBV13|TRBJ2-7
TGTGCCAGCAGCCAAAAACTAGCGGGGGGCCTCGAGCAGTACTTC
CASSQKLAGGLEQYF
>-|-|TRBV19|TRBJ2-7
TGTGCCAGTAGTCGCCAACTCCAAGCGGGACAAGGCTACGAGCAGTACTTC
CASSRQLQAGQGYEQYF
>once|-|TRBV13|TRBJ1-1
TGTGCCAGCAGCTTAAGGACGGGGGGGACTGAAGCTTTCTTT
CASSLRTGGTEAFF
>-|TRBD2|TRBV6-4|TRBJ2-3
TGTGCCAGCAGTGACGGGTCAGGCGGGGGGGCCGCAGATACGCAGTATTTT
CASSDGSGGGAADTQYF
>-|TRBD1|TRBV2|TRBJ2-5
TGTGCCAGCAGAACAAGACAGGGAGAGACCCAGTACTTC
CASRTRQGETQYF